The clone carrying this T cell receptor beta chain showed up many times. Its target is not known. Trimming removed 0 bases at V and 4 bases at J, with 19 bases between. Germline loops: CDR1 SGDLS, CDR2 YYNGEE. The CDR3 is 18 residues long. The data were taken from a study of CD8+CD57+ T cells in acquired aplastic anemia. Whole-study context: Sorted CD4+ and CD8+ cells gave an average of 3.2 ug of DNA. The study's findings and limits: Patients and controls shared 25 to 30 CD8+ CDR3 sequences, highly expressed in patients.

The patients chosen for sequencing had shown expansion of CD8+CD57+ cells (detected by flow cytometry). Prior therapy had not been administered to any patient at the time of blood sampling. Genomic DNA templated the TCR beta VDJ and CDR3 profiling. TCRdb used MiXCR to reprocess the reads, holding one entry per CDR3 protein. The sample has about 250,000 distinct CDR3 sequences, around half seen once; the top ten hold less than 9%. V and J are TRBV9 and TRBJ2-2; D is perhaps TRBD1 or TRBD2 (6 bases each). The receptor's source is a human donor with aplastic anemia. Sample: sorted CD4+, CD8+, or CD8+CD57+ T cells (not recorded which) from PBMCs. The CDR3 DNA reads as TGTGCCAGCAGCGTAGCTTTGGGGGGCGGGACCAGCACCGGGGAGCTGTTTTTT. Its protein is CASSVALGGGTSTGELFF.